The 30 T cell receptor beta chains below all came from one sample that was sequenced in a study of CD8+CD57+ T cells in acquired aplastic anemia (dated by TCRdb to between 2018 and 2020). Sequenced on an Illumina HiSeq 2000. TCR beta VDJ combination and CDR3 sequence profiling used genomic DNA as the template. TCRdb handled the public reads itself, with Q25 trimming in fastp and clone calling in MiXCR, and kept productive beta chains. Rows matching on CDR3 protein sequence are summarized as one entry with the most common DNA and genes. The sample table lists about 250,000 distinct CDR3 sequences, 40% to 50% of them with a count of one. The ten largest clones add up to over 7.5% of the sample. The patients picked for sequencing were ones in whom flow cytometry had shown an expansion of CD8+CD57+ cells. Sequenced: sorted CD4+, CD8+, or CD8+CD57+ T cells (not recorded which) from PBMCs. The receptors shown here come from a human donor with aplastic anemia.

In nucleotides, the CDR3 is TGCAGCGTTGTAGGGGCGAACACTGAAGCTTTCTTT. Its protein product is CSVVGANTEAFF. J is TRBJ1-1 and V is TRBV29-1; the D gene is possibly TRBD1 (5 bases). CDR1 and CDR2 (germline): SQVTM, ANQGSEA. The V gene lost 4 bases and the J gene lost 1 base, with 7 bases spanning the gap. The CDR3 runs 12 residues. Complete variable domain (other parts from reference TRBV29-1 and TRBJ1-1): SAVISQKPSRDICQRGTSLTIQCQVDSQVTMMFWYRQQPGQSLTLIATANQGSEATYESGFVIDKFPISRPNLTFSTLTVSNMSPEDSSIYLCSVVGANTEAFFGQGTRLTVV.

This clonotype was found many times. The J gene is TRBJ2-1, the V gene TRBV7-9; D not resolved. This CDR3 contains 14 residues. The V end was cut by 5 bases, the J end by 5 bases, with 13 bases between. Germline V gives CDR1 SEHNR, CDR2 FQNEAQ (reference sequence). For the CDR3, the DNA is TGTGCCAGCAGCATTCCACGGCGGAACAATGAGCAGTTCTTC. This gives the protein CASSIPRRNNEQFF.

This chain uses TRBV24-1 with TRBJ1-2; the D is unclear. Trimming shortened V by 5 bases and J by 6 bases, and 12 bases separated the two germline ends. CDR3 length equals 13 residues. Germline CDR1 and CDR2: KGHDR and SFDVKD. The CDR3 loop reads CATSVSDRDGYTF. The CDR3 DNA sequence: TGTGCCACCAGTGTCTCGGACCGGGATGGCTACACCTTC.

The chain combines TRBV12-3 or TRBV12-4 with TRBJ1-5, with 7 nucleotides matching TRBD1. The CDR3 totals 16 residues. The junction had 14 bases not matched to a gene; V was cut back by 5 bases and J by 7 bases. CDR3 loop: CASSNRPRQGGQPQHF. For the CDR3, the DNA is TGTGCCAGCAGTAACCGCCCCCGACAGGGCGGGCAGCCCCAGCATTTT.

This chain links TRBV20-1 with TRBJ2-7, with 9 bases that match TRBD2. Germline CDR1 DFQATT, CDR2 SNEGSKA (reference sequence). The CDR3 is made up of 15 amino acids. Trimming removed 3 bases from V and 0 bases from J; junction bases left unmatched: 6. The CDR3 DNA follows: TGCAGTGCTAGTGACCTTAGCGGGAGCTCCTACGAGCAGTACTTC. Its protein product is CSASDLSGSSYEQYF.

This clonotype was seen a handful of times. V is TRBV5-1 and J is TRBJ2-7; 7 bases agree with TRBD2. Germline loops: CDR1 SGHRS, CDR2 YFSETQ. After removal of 1 base from V and 3 bases from J, the junction contained 13 bases not matched to a gene. This CDR3 is 17 amino acids long. DNA of the CDR3: TGCGCCAGCAGCTTGAGTAAAGTGGGAGGGTCCCACTACGAGCAGTACTTC. The encoded protein is CASSLSKVGGSHYEQYF.

This chain joins TRBV6-1 and TRBJ2-1; no clear D. Germline V lookup: CDR1 MNHNS, CDR2 SASEGT. The CDR3 has 13 amino acids. The V end was cut by 9 bases, the J end by 7 bases, with 16 bases between. The DNA for the CDR3 is TGTGCCAGTGTCTTACCCGGTCGGAATGAGCAGTTCTTC. Amino acid sequence: CASVLPGRNEQFF.

The V gene is TRBV30, the J gene TRBJ1-5; D is undetermined. The V gene's germline CDR1 is GTSNPN and CDR2 SVGIG (reference sequence). Trimming cost V 4 bases and J 5 bases, with 15 bases left between them. This CDR3 has 14 amino acids. The CDR3 loop reads CAWTPGHGDQPQHF. The CDR3, as DNA: TGTGCCTGGACCCCGGGCCACGGCGATCAGCCCCAGCATTTT. The full variable domain, completed using reference TRBV30 and TRBJ1-5, is SQTIHQWPATLVQPVGSPLSLECTVEGTSNPNLYWYRQAAGRGLQLLFYSVGIGQISSEVPQNLSASRPQDRQFILSSKKLLLSDSGFYLCAWTPGHGDQPQHFGDGTRLSIL.

Notes on this clonotype: The junction departs from germline at one end; a sequencing error may be responsible. As DNA, the CDR3 is TGTGCCACCGTTGCGAGGGGTGATGAAGAACTGTTTTTT. Protein product: CATVARGDEELFF. The V gene is TRBV15, the J gene TRBJ1-4; the D gene is possibly TRBD1 (5 bases). Looked up from germline, CDR1 is LNHNV and CDR2 is YYDKDF (reference sequence). This CDR3 is built from 13 residues.

The chain employs TRBV3-1 and TRBJ2-7; 8 nucleotides match TRBD1. The DNA end is more similar to TRBJ2-5, so the J call may be wrong. The CDR3 covers 15 residues. Germline CDR1 reads LGHDT; CDR2 reads YNNKEL (reference sequence). The CDR3 sequence is CASRNRDRSLETQYF. CDR3 DNA: TGTGCCAGCAGGAACCGGGACAGGTCTCTTGAGACCCAGTACTTC.

To note about this clonotype: This may arise from a read error, as a much more abundant clone is one base away. The chain links TRBV10-3 to TRBJ2-1; D is perhaps TRBD1 or TRBD2 (5 bases each). Trimming stripped 3 bases from V and 8 bases from J, with 14 bases between. Germline CDR1 reads ENHRY; CDR2 reads SYGVKD. The length of the CDR3 is 14 residues. CDR3 sequence (DNA): TGTGCCATCAGTGAATGGGTGGGGGTCTATGAGCAGTTCTTC. Translating gives CAISEWVGVYEQFF.

In its sample, this clonotype was seen a few times. This rearrangement joins TRBV19 to TRBJ2-3, with D maybe TRBD2 (5 bases). This CDR3 comprises 14 residues. The V and J ends lost 5 bases and 4 bases respectively, with 13 bases between them. CDR1 is LNHDA, CDR2 SQIVND, per germline (reference sequence). The CDR3 protein is CASSFGLPPDTQYF. The CDR3 bases are TGTGCCAGTAGTTTCGGACTTCCCCCAGATACGCAGTATTTT.

This clonotype was detected ten times or more. The rearrangement joins TRBV7-9 to TRBJ1-4, with 11 bases identical to TRBD1. CDR3 length equals 14 residues. The germline V gene has CDR1 SEHNR and CDR2 FQNEAQ (reference sequence). The V segment lost 5 bases and the J segment 8 bases; nucleotides outside the gene matches: 4. The chain's CDR3 is CASSRTGGKEKLFF. The DNA of the CDR3 is TGTGCCAGCAGCCGGACAGGGGGCAAGGAAAAACTGTTTTTT.

The table lists this clonotype with many counts. This chain uses TRBV6-1 with TRBJ1-6; TRBD1 matches 8 bases. The CDR3 contains 14 residues. CDR1 MNHNS and CDR2 SASEGT come from the germline V gene. The trim removed 5 bases at V and 10 bases at J, leaving 7 bases unmatched. The CDR3 reads CASSRQGKESPLHF. The CDR3 bases are TGTGCCAGCAGTAGACAGGGGAAGGAATCACCCCTCCACTTT.

The CDR3 nucleotides are TGTGCCAGCAGTTTCGGGGGCTCCGGGCAGTACTTC. It yields the protein CASSFGGSGQYF. The chain is built from TRBV7-9 and TRBJ2-7, with D perhaps assigned TRBD1 or TRBD2 (6 bases each). Trimming shortened V by 6 bases and J by 9 bases, and 15 bases separated the two germline ends. The germline gives CDR1 SEHNR, CDR2 FQNEAQ (reference sequence). The CDR3 is 12 amino acids.

In the case of this clonotype: The CDR3 does not end in the conserved phenylalanine or tryptophan, so this is likely a read error. The DNA is left out, because the CDR3 cannot be placed on it with certainty; the CDR3 is given as TCRdb lists it. The chain recombines TRBV7-9 with TRBJ1-6; the table calls TRBD1, which could not be checked here. Ends included, the CDR3 has 8 residues. In germline, CDR1 is SEHNR, CDR2 FQNEAQ (reference sequence). CDR3 region: CASSPIQG.

This clonotype was detected only a few times. The chain recombines TRBV29-1 with TRBJ2-7, with D possibly being TRBD1 or TRBD2 (5 bases each). Germline CDR1 SQVTM, CDR2 ANQGSEA. V lost 4 bases to trimming and J lost 6 bases, with 16 bases between them. The CDR3 consists of 13 residues. CDR3 nucleotide sequence: TGCAGCGTTGTGGGGCAGGGACGGGGCGAGCAGTACTTC. Encoded protein: CSVVGQGRGEQYF.

The rearrangement joins TRBV20-1 to TRBJ1-6; D is ambiguous. The CDR3 loop spans 15 amino acids. Germline V gene lookup returns CDR1 DFQATT and CDR2 SNEGSKA (reference sequence). V lost 0 bases, J lost 9 bases, and 15 bases lay in between. The CDR3 spells CSARDSGRGVSPLHF. The CDR3 DNA sequence: TGCAGTGCTAGAGATAGCGGCAGAGGCGTTTCACCCCTCCACTTT.

V usage is TRBV12-5 and J usage is TRBJ2-1; D is undetermined. CDR1 and CDR2 (germline): LGHNT, FRNRAP. This CDR3 spans 13 amino acids. V was clipped by 3 bases and J by 6 bases, with 9 bases between them. The CDR3 sequence: CASGFLGINEQFF. In DNA form, the CDR3 reads TGTGCTAGTGGTTTTTTGGGTATCAATGAGCAGTTCTTC. The variable domain in full, with the rest retrieved from reference TRBV12-5 and TRBJ2-1, is DARVTQTPRHKVTEMGQEVTMRCQPILGHNTVFWYRQTMMQGLELLAYFRNRAPLDDSGMPKDRFSAEMPDATLATLKIQPSEPRDSAVYFCASGFLGINEQFFGPGTRLTVL.

There are many counts of this clonotype. The chain uses TRBV5-6 and TRBJ2-2; possible D gene TRBD2, 5 bases. V was pared by 3 bases and J by 11 bases, with 14 bases between. The CDR3 contains 13 residues. Germline loops: CDR1 SGHDT, CDR2 YYEEEE. The CDR3 sequence: CASSSAREPELFF. The CDR3 DNA follows: TGTGCCAGCAGCTCCGCGAGGGAACCTGAGCTGTTTTTT.

Concerning this clonotype: A read error may explain this, as a much larger clone is one base away. The chain couples TRBV5-6 to TRBJ2-1; D not certain. Germline assignment: CDR1 SGHDT and CDR2 YYEEEE. V lost 4 bases, J lost 13 bases, and 18 bases lay in between. The CDR3 is made up of 13 amino acids. The CDR3 loop reads CASSGTKKETQFF. The CDR3 DNA reads as TGTGCCAGCAGCGGAACAAAGAAAGAGACCCAGTTCTTC.

This clonotype occurred many times. The gene calls are TRBV6-5 and TRBJ1-1; D gene unclear. CDR1 and CDR2 (germline): MNHEY, SVGAGI. The CDR3 runs to 15 residues. V lost 6 bases and J lost 1, with 15 bases in between. The CDR3 DNA reads as TGTGCCAGCAGCCGCTCCAAATCAAAGAACACTGAAGCTTTCTTT. It yields the protein CASSRSKSKNTEAFF.

The CDR3 DNA follows: TGTGCCAGCAGCCCCCGGGTTGATCAGCCCCAGCATTTT. Translation gives CASSPRVDQPQHF. This chain links TRBV7-6 with TRBJ1-5; D gene ambiguous. With 5 bases removed from V and 5 bases from J, the gap between germline ends came to 10 bases. The CDR3 has 13 residues. Germline CDR1 reads SGHVS; CDR2 reads FNYEAQ.

The chain has TRBV9 and TRBJ1-2, with D tentatively TRBD1 (6 bases). The germline V gene encodes CDR1 SGDLS and CDR2 YYNGEE. With 4 bases removed from V and 3 bases from J, the gap between germline ends came to 19 bases. The CDR3 loop spans 16 amino acids. The CDR3 region is CASSPGGGAGDYGYTF. CDR3 DNA sequence: TGTGCCAGCAGCCCAGGCGGGGGGGCAGGTGACTATGGCTACACCTTC.

The chain links TRBV7-9 to TRBJ1-1; maybe TRBD1 (6 bases). Germline CDR1 is SEHNR and CDR2 is FQNEAQ (reference sequence). V gave up 1 base and J gave up 4 bases, with 10 bases separating them. This CDR3 spans 14 amino acids. The CDR3 loop is CASSLDGTTTEAFF. In nucleotides, the CDR3 is TGTGCCAGCAGCTTAGACGGGACAACCACTGAAGCTTTCTTT.

V is TRBV20-1 and J is TRBJ1-4, with a weak D call TRBD1 (6 bases). With 0 bases removed from V and 11 bases from J, the gap between germline ends came to 13 bases. This CDR3 has 13 residues. Germline CDR1 and CDR2: DFQATT and SNEGSKA (reference sequence). CDR3 residues: CSARDGTGRKLFF. The DNA for the CDR3 is TGCAGTGCTAGAGATGGTACAGGGAGGAAACTGTTTTTT.

V gene TRBV20-1 combines with J gene TRBJ2-1; 8 nucleotides match TRBD2. CDR3 length: 14 residues. Germline CDR1 is DFQATT and CDR2 is SNEGSKA (reference sequence). The V and J ends lost 3 bases and 10 bases, in that order; junction bases with no gene match: 11. This CDR3 reads CSARPLVAGGEQFF. The CDR3 nucleotides are TGCAGTGCTAGGCCCTTAGTCGCGGGGGGCGAGCAGTTCTTC.

The gene calls are TRBV2 and TRBJ1-5; D unresolved. The germline V gene encodes CDR1 SNHLY and CDR2 FYNNEI. The germline V and J ends were trimmed by 7 bases and 7 bases, with 11 bases remaining between them. The CDR3 runs to 12 residues. CDR3 protein: CASNHYDQPQHF. DNA for the CDR3: TGTGCCAGCAATCACTATGACCAGCCCCAGCATTTT.

V gene TRBV12-3 or TRBV12-4 combines with J gene TRBJ1-1; tentatively, D is TRBD1 (5 bases). The CDR3 runs to 14 residues. V lost 1 base and J lost 4, with 10 bases in between. Here the CDR3 DNA reads TGTGCCAGCAGTTTAGGGAAGACAGTCACTGAAGCTTTCTTT. Translated: CASSLGKTVTEAFF.

The chain is built from TRBV12-3 or TRBV12-4 and TRBJ2-7; 9 bases align to TRBD1. This CDR3 has 13 residues. Losses at the gene ends were 6 bases for V and 5 bases for J; bases not matched to a gene: 5. The CDR3 here is CASSRQGVDEQYF. CDR3 bases: TGTGCCAGCAGCCGACAGGGGGTCGACGAGCAGTACTTC.